Listed here are 6 T cell receptor beta chains from one sample, sequenced in a study of shared clonotypes between healthy human individuals. The protocol was immunoSEQ multiplex PCR, while the TCRdb copy is restricted to in-frame clones and leaves out a portion. The sample carries about a million clones, about 70% recorded once. Sequenced sample: memory CD4+ T cells sorted from blood. The subset is: CD45RA-negative fraction. These receptor sequences come from a man between 18 and 29 years old in good health.

V usage is TRBV19 and J usage is TRBJ2-3; no clear D gene. Germline CDR1 LNHDA, CDR2 SQIVND (reference sequence). This CDR3 comprises 13 residues. Trimming removed 4 bases from V and 5 bases from J, with 10 bases in between. In nucleotides, the CDR3 is TGTGCCAGTAGTAATAGGGAACGAGATACGCAGTATTTT. It codes for CASSNRERDTQYF.

The chain employs TRBV6-5 and TRBJ2-1; D is uncertain. V lost 5 bases and J lost 7, with 9 bases in between. This CDR3 is 12 amino acids long. Per the germline V gene, CDR1 is MNHEY and CDR2 is SVGAGI. The CDR3 DNA follows: TGTGCCAGCAGTACAGACGTGAATGAGCAGTTCTTC. Translation: CASSTDVNEQFF.

The chain links TRBV7-9 to TRBJ2-2; 7 nucleotides agree with TRBD2. The CDR3 contains 15 residues. Trimming removed 4 bases from V and 5 bases from J; junction bases left unmatched: 7. CDR1 and CDR2 from the germline V gene are SEHNR and FQNEAQ (reference sequence). In nucleotides, the CDR3 is TGTGCCAGCAGCTCCGGACTAGGGAGGACCGGGGAGCTGTTTTTT. Translating gives CASSSGLGRTGELFF.

The CDR3 protein is CASSQGAGVRAFF. In DNA, the CDR3 is TGTGCCAGCAGCCAAGGGGCGGGGGTAAGGGCTTTCTTT. The chain has TRBV14 and TRBJ1-1; tentative D call: TRBD1 (5 bases). The length of the CDR3 is 13 residues. The germline V and J ends were trimmed by 1 base and 11 bases, with 14 bases remaining between them. The germline V gene has CDR1 SGHDN and CDR2 FVKESK.

The gene calls are TRBV28 and TRBJ2-7; TRBD1 is a possible D gene (6 bases). CDR3 length: 14 amino acids. CDR1 is MDHEN, CDR2 SYDVKM, per germline. V gave up 6 bases and J gave up 4 bases, with 16 bases separating them. CDR3 nucleotide sequence: TGTGCCAGCAGCCAACAGGGTACTAATTACGAGCAGTACTTC. Protein: CASSQQGTNYEQYF.

This chain joins TRBV18 and TRBJ2-5; D is uncertain. In germline, CDR1 is KGHSH, CDR2 LQKENI. Trimming pared 3 bases from V and 3 bases from J, leaving 11 bases between. CDR3 size: 14 residues. The CDR3 DNA is TGTGCCAGCTCACCGGCAGGTGCAAAAGAGACCCAGTACTTC. This encodes CASSPAGAKETQYF.